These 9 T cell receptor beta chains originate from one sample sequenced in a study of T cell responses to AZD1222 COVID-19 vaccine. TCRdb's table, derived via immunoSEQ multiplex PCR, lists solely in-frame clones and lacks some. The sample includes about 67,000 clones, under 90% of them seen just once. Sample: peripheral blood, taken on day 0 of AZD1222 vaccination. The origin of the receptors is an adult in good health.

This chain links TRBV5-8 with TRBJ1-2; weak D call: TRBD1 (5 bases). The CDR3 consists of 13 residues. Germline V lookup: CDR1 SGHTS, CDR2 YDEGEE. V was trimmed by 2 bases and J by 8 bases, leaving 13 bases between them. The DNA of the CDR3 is TGTGCCAGCAGCTTAACAGGACGGTTCGGCTACACCTTC. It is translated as CASSLTGRFGYTF.

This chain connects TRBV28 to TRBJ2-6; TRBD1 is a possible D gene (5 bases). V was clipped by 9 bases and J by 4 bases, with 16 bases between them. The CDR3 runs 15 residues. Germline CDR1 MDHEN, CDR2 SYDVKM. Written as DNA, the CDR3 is TGTGCCAGTTCTTTGCCTGGGGCCGGGGCCAACGTCCTGACTTTC. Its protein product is CASSLPGAGANVLTF.

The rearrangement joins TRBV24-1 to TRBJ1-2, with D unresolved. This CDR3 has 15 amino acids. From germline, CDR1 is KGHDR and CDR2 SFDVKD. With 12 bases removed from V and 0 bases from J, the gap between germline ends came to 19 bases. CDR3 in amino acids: CASAGGEGTNYGYTF. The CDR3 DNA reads TGTGCCTCAGCTGGCGGGGAAGGGACTAACTATGGCTACACCTTC.

The CDR3 is CATSRDGGQGTHYGYTF. DNA for the CDR3: TGTGCCACCAGCAGAGATGGCGGACAGGGGACCCACTATGGCTACACCTTC. This chain links TRBV15 with TRBJ1-2; 9 nucleotides align to TRBD1. The CDR3 loop spans 17 amino acids. The V gene end was trimmed by 0 bases and the J gene end by 3 bases; junction bases not matched to a gene: 8. Looked up from germline, CDR1 is LNHNV and CDR2 is YYDKDF (reference sequence).

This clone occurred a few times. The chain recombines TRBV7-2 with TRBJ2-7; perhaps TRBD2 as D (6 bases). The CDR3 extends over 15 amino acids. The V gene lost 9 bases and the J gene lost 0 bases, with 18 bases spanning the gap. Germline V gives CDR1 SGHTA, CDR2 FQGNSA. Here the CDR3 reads CASNKGTASSYEQYF. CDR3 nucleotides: TGTGCCAGTAACAAGGGGACTGCGAGCTCCTACGAGCAGTACTTC.

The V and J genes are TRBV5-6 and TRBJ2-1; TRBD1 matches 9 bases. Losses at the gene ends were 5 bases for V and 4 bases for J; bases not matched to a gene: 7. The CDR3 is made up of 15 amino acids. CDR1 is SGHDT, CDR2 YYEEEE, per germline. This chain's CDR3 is CASSPGTGMYNEQFF. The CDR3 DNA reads TGTGCCAGCAGTCCCGGGACAGGGATGTACAATGAGCAGTTCTTC.

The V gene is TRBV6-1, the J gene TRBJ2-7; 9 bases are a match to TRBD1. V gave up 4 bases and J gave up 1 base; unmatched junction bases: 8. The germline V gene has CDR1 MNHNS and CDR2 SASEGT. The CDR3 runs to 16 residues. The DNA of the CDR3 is TGTGCCAGCAGTGTCTGGGACAGGGAAAAGTCCTACGAGCAGTACTTC. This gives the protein CASSVWDREKSYEQYF.

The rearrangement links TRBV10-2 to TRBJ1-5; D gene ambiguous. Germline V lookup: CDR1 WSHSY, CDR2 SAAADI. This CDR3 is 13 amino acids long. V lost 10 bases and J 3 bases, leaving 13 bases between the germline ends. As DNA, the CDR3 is TGCGCCACTGCCTTGCAGTACAATCAGCCCCAGCATTTT. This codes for CATALQYNQPQHF.

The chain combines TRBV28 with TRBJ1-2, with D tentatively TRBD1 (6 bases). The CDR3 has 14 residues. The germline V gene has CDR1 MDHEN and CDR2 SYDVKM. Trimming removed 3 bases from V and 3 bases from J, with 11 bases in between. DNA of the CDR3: TGTGCCAGCAGTTTCTATGGACAGTACTATGGCTACACCTTC. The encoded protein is CASSFYGQYYGYTF.